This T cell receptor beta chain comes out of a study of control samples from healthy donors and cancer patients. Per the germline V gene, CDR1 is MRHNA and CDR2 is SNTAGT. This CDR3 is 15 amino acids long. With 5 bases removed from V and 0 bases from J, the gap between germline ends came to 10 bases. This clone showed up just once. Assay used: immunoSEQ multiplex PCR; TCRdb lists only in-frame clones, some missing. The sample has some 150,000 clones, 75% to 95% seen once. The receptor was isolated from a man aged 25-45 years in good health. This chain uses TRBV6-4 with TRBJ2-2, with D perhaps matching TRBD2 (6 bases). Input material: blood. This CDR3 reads CASSPGLTNTGELFF. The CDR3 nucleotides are TGTGCCAGCAGTCCGGGACTCACGAACACCGGGGAGCTGTTTTTT.